Below, 22 T cell receptor beta chains from the same sample are listed, as sequenced in a study of T cell responses to AZD1222 COVID-19 vaccine. Produced via immunoSEQ multiplex PCR; TCRdb's table is partial and in-frame only. Of some 170,000 clones listed, more than 80% were seen once; the top ten hold approximately 4%. Sequenced here: peripheral blood, sampled 28 days after the second dose of the MenACWY control vaccine. These TCRs come from an adult who received the MenACWY meningococcal vaccine as a control.

On this clone: In this CDR3 the conserved last residue, phenylalanine or tryptophan, is missing, so a read error is likely. The DNA is omitted, as the CDR3 cannot be located on it reliably, and the CDR3 follows TCRdb's listing. The chain combines TRBV6-1 with TRBJ2-4; TRBD1, the table's D call, was not compared with the DNA. Germline CDR1 and CDR2: MNHNS and SASEGT. The length of the CDR3 is 12 amino acids, counting both ends. The CDR3 region is CASSEGIYSGIL.

V and J are TRBV7-9 and TRBJ2-3; 12 bases are a match to TRBD2. CDR3 size: 17 residues. Germline CDR1 is SEHNR and CDR2 is FQNEAQ (reference sequence). V shed 5 bases, J shed 0 bases, and the junction held 6 bases outside the gene matches. The CDR3 region is CASSPRTSGASTDTQYF. The DNA for the CDR3 is TGTGCCAGCAGCCCGCGGACTAGCGGGGCTAGCACAGATACGCAGTATTTT.

The J gene is TRBJ1-5, the V gene TRBV7-9; D not certain. CDR3 length: 13 amino acids. The germline CDR1 and CDR2 sequences are SEHNR and FQNEAQ (reference sequence). V was clipped by 5 bases and J by 4 bases, with 9 bases between them. The DNA for the CDR3 is TGTGCCAGCAGCCGCAATCTTAATCAGCCCCAGCATTTT. It translates to CASSRNLNQPQHF.

The chain is built from TRBV19 and TRBJ2-7; 11 bases agree with TRBD2. Looked up from germline, CDR1 is LNHDA and CDR2 is SQIVND (reference sequence). Unmatched junction bases numbered 6, after V lost 6 bases and J lost 2 bases. CDR3 size: 15 residues. The CDR3 loop is CASSRTSGSTYEQYF. DNA for the CDR3: TGTGCCAGTAGCCGAACTAGCGGGAGTACCTACGAGCAGTACTTC. The full variable domain, its missing parts supplied by reference TRBV19 and TRBJ2-7, is DGGITQSPKYLFRKEGQNVTLSCEQNLNHDAMYWYRQDPGQGLRLIYYSQIVNDFQKGDIAEGYSVSREKKESFPLTVTSAQKNPTAFYLCASSRTSGSTYEQYFGPGTRLTVT.

The chain joins TRBV6-5 to TRBJ1-1, with no clear D. Germline V gene lookup returns CDR1 MNHEY and CDR2 SVGAGI. The CDR3 covers 12 residues. The V end was cut by 2 bases, the J end by 7 bases, with 8 bases between. This CDR3 reads CASSYATGEAFF. As DNA, the CDR3 is TGTGCCAGCAGTTACGCGACGGGTGAAGCTTTCTTT.

V usage is TRBV19 and J usage is TRBJ2-5; 10 nucleotides align to TRBD2. The CDR3 extends over 17 amino acids. Germline CDR1 reads LNHDA; CDR2 reads SQIVND (reference sequence). V trimming: 3 bases; J trimming: 7 bases; junction bases outside the gene matches: 14. The CDR3 loop reads CASSIAHLAGVEGTQYF. CDR3 nucleotides: TGTGCCAGTAGTATCGCCCATCTAGCGGGAGTTGAAGGGACCCAGTACTTC.

The gene calls are TRBV30 and TRBJ2-3; TRBD2 aligns across 7 bases. CDR3 length equals 16 residues. The V segment lost 2 bases and the J segment 0 bases; nucleotides outside the gene matches: 8. Per germline, CDR1 GTSNPN and CDR2 SVGIG (reference sequence). DNA for the CDR3: TGTGCCTGGAGTAACGGCGGGAGACACAGCACAGATACGCAGTATTTT. Translating gives CAWSNGGRHSTDTQYF. Filled out from reference TRBV30 and TRBJ2-3, the complete variable domain reads SQTIHQWPATLVQPVGSPLSLECTVEGTSNPNLYWYRQAAGRGLQLLFYSVGIGQISSEVPQNLSASRPQDRQFILSSKKLLLSDSGFYLCAWSNGGRHSTDTQYFGPGTRLTVL.

The chain uses TRBV7-6 and TRBJ2-5, with 14 nucleotides matching TRBD2. The CDR3 loop spans 16 amino acids. The J segment lost 5 bases and the V segment lost 5 bases, leaving 7 bases of the junction unmatched. CDR1 is SGHVS and CDR2 is FNYEAQ in the germline V gene. The CDR3 nucleotides read TGTGCCAGCAGCCGGACTAGCGGGAGGATTTACGAGACCCAGTACTTC. Translating it yields CASSRTSGRIYETQYF.

V gene TRBV12-5 combines with J gene TRBJ2-2, with D hard to call. The CDR3 is 13 residues long. V gave up 2 bases and J gave up 1 base, with 2 bases separating them. Germline CDR1 is LGHNT and CDR2 is FRNRAP. CDR3 protein: CASGLMNTGELFF. DNA for the CDR3: TGTGCTAGTGGTTTGATGAACACCGGGGAGCTGTTTTTT. The complete variable domain, with remaining parts taken from reference TRBV12-5 and TRBJ2-2, reads DARVTQTPRHKVTEMGQEVTMRCQPILGHNTVFWYRQTMMQGLELLAYFRNRAPLDDSGMPKDRFSAEMPDATLATLKIQPSEPRDSAVYFCASGLMNTGELFFGEGSRLTVL.

This chain connects TRBV5-1 to TRBJ2-3; the D gene is possibly TRBD2 (6 bases). Germline lookup yields CDR1 SGHRS and CDR2 YFSETQ. Trimming left V 2 bases short and J 5 bases short, with 18 bases between. This CDR3 has 16 residues. The CDR3: CASSFLLGTSRDTQYF. The CDR3, as DNA: TGCGCCAGCAGCTTCTTGTTAGGGACTTCGAGAGATACGCAGTATTTT. Supplemented by reference TRBV5-1 and TRBJ2-3, the full variable domain reads KAGVTQTPRYLIKTRGQQVTLSCSPISGHRSVSWYQQTPGQGLQFLFEYFSETQRNKGNFPGRFSGRQFSNSRSEMNVSTLELGDSALYLCASSFLLGTSRDTQYFGPGTRLTVL.

The J gene is TRBJ1-1, the V gene TRBV19; D call uncertain. Germline assignment: CDR1 LNHDA and CDR2 SQIVND (reference sequence). The CDR3 loop spans 17 amino acids. Trimming stripped 3 bases from V and 1 base from J, with 18 bases between. CDR3 loop: CASSIAFLGIGNTEAFF. CDR3 nucleotides: TGTGCCAGTAGTATCGCGTTTTTAGGGATTGGGAACACTGAAGCTTTCTTT.

The chain has TRBV5-6 and TRBJ1-1; tentatively, D is TRBD1 (5 bases). V was pared by 6 bases and J by 0 bases, with 15 bases between. CDR1 and CDR2 from the germline V gene are SGHDT and YYEEEE. The CDR3 length is 15 residues. This chain's CDR3 is CASTLRQIMNTEAFF. The CDR3 nucleotides are TGTGCCAGCACCCTACGACAGATTATGAACACTGAAGCTTTCTTT.

The CDR3 spells CASSPRDLGTEAFF. DNA of the CDR3: TGTGCCAGCAGCCCGCGGGATTTGGGCACTGAAGCTTTCTTT. The chain carries TRBV14 and TRBJ1-1; D ambiguous. Germline V gene lookup returns CDR1 SGHDN and CDR2 FVKESK. This CDR3 region has 14 residues. Trimming removed 4 bases from V and 4 bases from J, with 13 bases in between.

The chain joins TRBV28 to TRBJ2-7; the D gene could be TRBD1 or TRBD2 (5 bases each). Between the trimmed V and J ends, which lost 5 bases and 2 bases, there was a span of 22 bases. Per germline, CDR1 MDHEN and CDR2 SYDVKM. The CDR3 loop spans 17 amino acids. CDR3 bases: TGTGCCAGCAGTCTCACTGTTGGGGCAGCGAGGGCCTACGAGCAGTACTTC. Translating gives CASSLTVGAARAYEQYF.

This clone appeared a single time. J is TRBJ2-7 and V is TRBV19, with D possibly being TRBD1 or TRBD2 (6 bases each). This CDR3 is 15 amino acids long. The V gene lost 5 bases and the J gene lost 3 bases, with 17 bases spanning the gap. Germline assignment: CDR1 LNHDA and CDR2 SQIVND (reference sequence). The CDR3 bases are TGTGCCAGTAGTGGTAGCGGAGGGGGATACTACGAGCAGTACTTC. Protein sequence: CASSGSGGGYYEQYF.

The chain's CDR3 is CAISESIGKSSPGELFF. CDR3 nucleotides: TGTGCCATCAGTGAGTCGATCGGCAAGTCCTCTCCCGGGGAGCTGTTTTTT. The rearrangement links TRBV10-3 to TRBJ2-2; D is unclear. V was clipped by 0 bases and J by 6 bases, with 17 bases between them. This CDR3 spans 17 amino acids. Germline lookup yields CDR1 ENHRY and CDR2 SYGVKD.

The genes are TRBV19 and TRBJ2-2; D may be TRBD1 (6 bases). The germline V gene encodes CDR1 LNHDA and CDR2 SQIVND (reference sequence). Trimming pared 8 bases from V and 0 bases from J, leaving 16 bases between. This CDR3 is built from 16 residues. The CDR3 sequence: CASALMWTANTGELFF. CDR3 nucleotide sequence: TGTGCCAGTGCTTTAATGTGGACAGCGAACACCGGGGAGCTGTTTTTT.

The rearrangement uses TRBV6-5 and TRBJ1-3; TRBD1 might be the D (5 bases). V was shortened by 6 bases and J by 7 bases, with 13 bases between the two germline ends. Germline CDR1 MNHEY, CDR2 SVGAGI. The CDR3 consists of 13 residues. For the CDR3, the DNA is TGTGCCAGCAGCTCCGACAGCCGGAACACCATATATTTT. Protein product: CASSSDSRNTIYF.

The chain uses TRBV7-2 and TRBJ1-2; TRBD1 matches at 7 bases. Germline V lookup: CDR1 SGHTA, CDR2 FQGNSA. The CDR3 covers 13 residues. Trimming took 5 bases from V and 8 from J; bases not matched to a gene: 8. CDR3 sequence reads: CASSPGQPLGYTF. The CDR3 DNA is TGTGCCAGCAGCCCGGGACAGCCACTGGGCTACACCTTC.

This rearrangement joins TRBV5-1 to TRBJ1-6, with unresolved D. The V end lost 3 bases, the J end lost 6 bases, and 13 bases lay between the germline ends. Germline CDR1 is SGHRS and CDR2 is YFSETQ. The CDR3 is made up of 15 amino acids. CDR3 bases: TGCGCCAGCAGCTCTTCGGTTAGACCTAATTCACCCCTCCACTTT. This codes for CASSSSVRPNSPLHF.

The CDR3: CASSYSGQRAKGYTF. CDR3 bases: TGTGCCAGCAGTTACTCGGGACAGAGGGCGAAGGGCTACACCTTC. This chain connects TRBV6-6 to TRBJ1-2; TRBD1 aligns across 7 bases. The CDR3 has 15 residues. Trimming cost V 0 bases and J 8 bases; bases outside gene matches: 9. Germline CDR1 MNHNY, CDR2 SVGAGI (reference sequence).

The chain recombines TRBV27 with TRBJ2-4, with 7 bases lining up with TRBD1. J lost 1 base, V lost 4 bases, and 7 bases had no gene match. Germline CDR1 is MNHEY and CDR2 is SMNVEV (reference sequence). CDR3 length equals 16 residues. CDR3 nucleotide sequence: TGTGCCAGCAGTTCCTTCAGGGGGATGGCCAAAAACATTCAGTACTTC. It is translated as CASSSFRGMAKNIQYF.